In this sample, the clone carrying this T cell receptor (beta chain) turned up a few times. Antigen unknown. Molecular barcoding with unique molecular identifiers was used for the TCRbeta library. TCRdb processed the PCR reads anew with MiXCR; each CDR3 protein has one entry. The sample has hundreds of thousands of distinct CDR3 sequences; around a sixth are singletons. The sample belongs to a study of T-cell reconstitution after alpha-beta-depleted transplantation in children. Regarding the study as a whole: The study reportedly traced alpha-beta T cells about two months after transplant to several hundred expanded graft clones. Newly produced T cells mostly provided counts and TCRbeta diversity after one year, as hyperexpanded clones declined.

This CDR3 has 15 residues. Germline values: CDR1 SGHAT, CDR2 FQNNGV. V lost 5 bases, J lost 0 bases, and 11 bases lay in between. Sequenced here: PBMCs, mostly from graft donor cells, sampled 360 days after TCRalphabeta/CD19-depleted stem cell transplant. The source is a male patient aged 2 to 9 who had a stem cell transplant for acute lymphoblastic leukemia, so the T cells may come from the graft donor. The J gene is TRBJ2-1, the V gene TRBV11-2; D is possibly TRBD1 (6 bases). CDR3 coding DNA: TGTGCCAGCAGCACCAACAGGGCCTCCTACAATGAGCAGTTCTTC. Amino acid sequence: CASSTNRASYNEQFF.